The entry below gives a single T cell receptor (beta chain) sequence along with its context. Sequencing was performed with immunoSEQ multiplex PCR; in TCRdb, only in-frame clones are kept and a portion is missing. The sample has some 99,000 clones, 90% seen once. This sample is drawn from a study of OX40 agonist ivuxolimab in advanced cancers. The CDR3 covers 14 residues. J gave up 7 bases and V 4 bases, and 9 bases lay outside the gene matches. Germline V CDR1 and CDR2: SGDLS, YYNGEE. The TCR was taken from an adult with an advanced solid tumor such as melanoma, head and neck, liver or kidney cancer. This chain connects TRBV9 to TRBJ2-5; 8 bases agree with TRBD2. The sequencing here drew on CD4+ or CD8+ T cells sorted from blood, taken in a trial of the OX40 agonist ivuxolimab. The DNA for the CDR3 is TGTGCCAGCAGCAGCCTGGGCGGGAGGTGGACCCAGTACTTC. Translation gives CASSSLGGRWTQYF. Supplemented by reference TRBV9 and TRBJ2-5, the full variable domain reads DSGVTQTPKHLITATGQRVTLRCSPRSGDLSVYWYQQSLDQGLQFLIQYYNGEERAKGNILERFSAQQFPDLHSELNLSSLELGDSALYFCASSSLGGRWTQYFGPGTRLLVL.